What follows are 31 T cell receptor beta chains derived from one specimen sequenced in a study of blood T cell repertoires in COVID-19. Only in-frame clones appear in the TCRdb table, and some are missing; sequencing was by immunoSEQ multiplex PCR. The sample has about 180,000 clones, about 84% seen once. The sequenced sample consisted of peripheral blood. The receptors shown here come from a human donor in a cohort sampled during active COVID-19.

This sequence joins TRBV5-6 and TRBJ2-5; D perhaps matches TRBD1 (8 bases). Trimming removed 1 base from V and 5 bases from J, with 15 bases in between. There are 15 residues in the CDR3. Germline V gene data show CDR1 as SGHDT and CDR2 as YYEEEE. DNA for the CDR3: TGTGCCAGCAGCTTGAGGACAGGGAGGGCGGAGACCCAGTACTTC. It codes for CASSLRTGRAETQYF.

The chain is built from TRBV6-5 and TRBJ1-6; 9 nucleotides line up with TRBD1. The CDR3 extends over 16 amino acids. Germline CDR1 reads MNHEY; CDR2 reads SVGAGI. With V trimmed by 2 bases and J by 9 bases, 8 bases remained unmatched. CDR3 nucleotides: TGTGCCAGCAGTTACAGGTCGGGACAGGGCCTTTCACCCCTCCACTTT. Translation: CASSYRSGQGLSPLHF.

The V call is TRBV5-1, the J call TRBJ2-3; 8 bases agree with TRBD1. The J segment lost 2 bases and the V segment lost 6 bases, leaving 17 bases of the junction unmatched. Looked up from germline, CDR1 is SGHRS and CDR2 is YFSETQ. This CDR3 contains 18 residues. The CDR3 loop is CASTRAPDRVNPTDTQYF. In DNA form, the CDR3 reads TGCGCCAGCACCCGGGCCCCGGACAGGGTTAACCCCACAGATACGCAGTATTTT.

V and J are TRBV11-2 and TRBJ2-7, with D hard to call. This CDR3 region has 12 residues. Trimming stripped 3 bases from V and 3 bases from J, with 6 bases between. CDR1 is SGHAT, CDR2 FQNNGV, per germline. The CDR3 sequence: CASSFNSYEQYF. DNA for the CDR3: TGTGCCAGCAGCTTTAACAGCTACGAGCAGTACTTC. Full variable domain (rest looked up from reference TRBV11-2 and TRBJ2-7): EAGVAQSPRYKIIEKRQSVAFWCNPISGHATLYWYQQILGQGPKLLIQFQNNGVVDDSQLPKDRFSAERLKGVDSTLKIQPAKLEDSAVYLCASSFNSYEQYFGPGTRLTVT.

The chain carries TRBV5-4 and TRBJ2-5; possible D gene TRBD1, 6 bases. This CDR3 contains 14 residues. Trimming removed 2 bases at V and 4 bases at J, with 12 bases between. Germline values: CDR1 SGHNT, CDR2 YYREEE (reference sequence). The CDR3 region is CASSLQGLGETQYF. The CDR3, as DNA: TGTGCCAGCAGCTTACAGGGTCTGGGAGAGACCCAGTACTTC. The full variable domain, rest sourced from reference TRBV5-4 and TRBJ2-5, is ETGVTQSPTHLIKTRGQQVTLRCSSQSGHNTVSWYQQALGQGPQFIFQYYREEENGRGNFPPRFSGLQFPNYSSELNVNALELDDSALYLCASSLQGLGETQYFGPGTRLLVL.

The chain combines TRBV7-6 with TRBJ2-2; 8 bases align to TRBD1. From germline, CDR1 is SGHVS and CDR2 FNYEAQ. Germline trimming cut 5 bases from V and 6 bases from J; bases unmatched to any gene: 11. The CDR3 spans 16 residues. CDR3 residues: CASSPGGFGSAGELFF. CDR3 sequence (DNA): TGTGCCAGCAGCCCAGGGGGCTTTGGGTCAGCCGGGGAGCTGTTTTTT.

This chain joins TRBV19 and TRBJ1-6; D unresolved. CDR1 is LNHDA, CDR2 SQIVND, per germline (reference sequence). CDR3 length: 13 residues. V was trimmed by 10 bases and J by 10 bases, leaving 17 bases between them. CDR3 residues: CATARALESPLHF. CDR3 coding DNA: TGTGCCACAGCGAGGGCTCTAGAGTCACCCCTCCACTTT.

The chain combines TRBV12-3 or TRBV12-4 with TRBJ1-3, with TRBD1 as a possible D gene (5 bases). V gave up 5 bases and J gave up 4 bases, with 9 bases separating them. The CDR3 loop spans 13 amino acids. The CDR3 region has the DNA TGTGCCAGCAGTCCCCGGACAGGAAACACCATATATTTT. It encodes CASSPRTGNTIYF.

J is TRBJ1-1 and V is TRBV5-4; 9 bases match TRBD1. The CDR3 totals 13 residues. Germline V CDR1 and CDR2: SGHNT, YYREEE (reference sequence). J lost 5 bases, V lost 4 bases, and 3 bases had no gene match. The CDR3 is CASSVDRGTEAFF. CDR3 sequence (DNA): TGTGCCAGCAGCGTGGACAGGGGAACTGAAGCTTTCTTT.

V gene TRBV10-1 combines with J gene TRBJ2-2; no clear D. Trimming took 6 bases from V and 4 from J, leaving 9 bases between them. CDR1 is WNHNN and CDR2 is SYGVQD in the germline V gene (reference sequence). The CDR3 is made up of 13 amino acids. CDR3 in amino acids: CASSDYFTGELFF. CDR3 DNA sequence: TGCGCCAGCAGCGATTACTTCACCGGGGAGCTGTTTTTT.

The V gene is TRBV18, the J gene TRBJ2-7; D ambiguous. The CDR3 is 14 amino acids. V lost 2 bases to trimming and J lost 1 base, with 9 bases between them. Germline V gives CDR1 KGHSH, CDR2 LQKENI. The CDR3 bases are TGTGCCAGCTCACCAGTCTACCCGTCCTACGAGCAGTACTTC. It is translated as CASSPVYPSYEQYF.

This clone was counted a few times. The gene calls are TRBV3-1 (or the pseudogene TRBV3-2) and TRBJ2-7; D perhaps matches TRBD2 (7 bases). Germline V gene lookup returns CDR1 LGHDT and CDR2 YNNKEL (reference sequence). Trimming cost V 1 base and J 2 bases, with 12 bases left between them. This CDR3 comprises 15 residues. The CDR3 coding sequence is TGTGCCAGCAGCCAAGGCGCGCGGGGGCCCTACGAGCAGTACTTC. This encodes CASSQGARGPYEQYF.

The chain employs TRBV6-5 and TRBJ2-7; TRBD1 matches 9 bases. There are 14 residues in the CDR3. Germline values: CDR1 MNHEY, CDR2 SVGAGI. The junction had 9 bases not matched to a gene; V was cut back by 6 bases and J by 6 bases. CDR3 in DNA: TGTGCCAGCAGACGTCCCGGGACAGGGAGCGAGCAGTACTTC. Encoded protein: CASRRPGTGSEQYF.

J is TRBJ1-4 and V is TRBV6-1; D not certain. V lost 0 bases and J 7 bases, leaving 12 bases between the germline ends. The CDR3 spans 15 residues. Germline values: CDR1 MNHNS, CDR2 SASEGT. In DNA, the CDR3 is TGTGCCAGCAGTGAAGCATACGGACTGGGTGAAAAACTGTTTTTT. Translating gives CASSEAYGLGEKLFF.

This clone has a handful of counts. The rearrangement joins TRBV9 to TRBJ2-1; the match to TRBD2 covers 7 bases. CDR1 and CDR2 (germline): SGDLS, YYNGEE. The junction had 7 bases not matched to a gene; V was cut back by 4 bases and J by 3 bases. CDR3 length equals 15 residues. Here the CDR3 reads CASSTASGLYNEQFF. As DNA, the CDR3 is TGTGCCAGCAGCACCGCTAGCGGACTCTACAATGAGCAGTTCTTC.

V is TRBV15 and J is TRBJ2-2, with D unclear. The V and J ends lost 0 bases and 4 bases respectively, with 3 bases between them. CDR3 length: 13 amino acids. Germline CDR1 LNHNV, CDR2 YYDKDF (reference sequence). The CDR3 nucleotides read TGTGCCACCAGCAGAGAAGCCACCGGGGAGCTGTTTTTT. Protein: CATSREATGELFF.

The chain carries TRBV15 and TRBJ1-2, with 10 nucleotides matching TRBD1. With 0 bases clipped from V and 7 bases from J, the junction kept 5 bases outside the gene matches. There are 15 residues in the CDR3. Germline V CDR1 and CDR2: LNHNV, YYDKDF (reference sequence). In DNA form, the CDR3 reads TGTGCCACCAGCAGAGACCGGACAGGGGGAGGTGGCTACACCTTC. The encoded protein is CATSRDRTGGGGYTF. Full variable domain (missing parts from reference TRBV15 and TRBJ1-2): DAMVIQNPRYQVTQFGKPVTLSCSQTLNHNVMYWYQQKSSQAPKLLFHYYDKDFNNEADTPDNFQSRRPNTSFCFLDIRSPGLGDTAMYLCATSRDRTGGGGYTFGSGTRLTVV.

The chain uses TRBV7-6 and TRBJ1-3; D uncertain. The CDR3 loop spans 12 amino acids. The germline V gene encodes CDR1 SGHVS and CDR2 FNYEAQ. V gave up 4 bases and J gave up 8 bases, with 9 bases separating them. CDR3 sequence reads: CASSSPSDTIYF. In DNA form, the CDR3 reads TGTGCCAGCAGCTCTCCGTCTGACACCATATATTTT.

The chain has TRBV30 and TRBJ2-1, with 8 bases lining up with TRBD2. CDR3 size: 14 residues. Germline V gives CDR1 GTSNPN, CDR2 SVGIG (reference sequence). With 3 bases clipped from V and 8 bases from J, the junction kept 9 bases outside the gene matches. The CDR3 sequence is CAWRRGGPWDEQFF. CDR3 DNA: TGTGCCTGGAGGCGCGGGGGGCCGTGGGATGAGCAGTTCTTC.

In nucleotides, the CDR3 is TGCGCCAGCAGCGGGGGACAGGGGGTGGTGACCCAGTACTTC. Protein sequence: CASSGGQGVVTQYF. This sequence joins TRBV5-1 and TRBJ2-5, with TRBD1 identical over 11 bases. The trim removed 4 bases at V and 7 bases at J, leaving 6 bases unmatched. CDR3 size: 14 residues. Looked up from germline, CDR1 is SGHRS and CDR2 is YFSETQ.

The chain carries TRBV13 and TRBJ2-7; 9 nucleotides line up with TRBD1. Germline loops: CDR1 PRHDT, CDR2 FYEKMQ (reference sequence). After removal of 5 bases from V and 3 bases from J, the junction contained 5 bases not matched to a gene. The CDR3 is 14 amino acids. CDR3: CASSPQGAVYEQYF. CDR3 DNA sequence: TGTGCCAGCAGCCCACAGGGGGCAGTCTACGAGCAGTACTTC.

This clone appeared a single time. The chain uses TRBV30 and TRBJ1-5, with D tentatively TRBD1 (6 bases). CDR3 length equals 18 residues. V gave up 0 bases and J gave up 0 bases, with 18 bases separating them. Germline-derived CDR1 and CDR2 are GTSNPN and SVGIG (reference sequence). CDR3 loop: CAWSVRVGADNSNQPQHF. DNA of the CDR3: TGTGCCTGGAGTGTACGTGTGGGGGCGGATAATAGCAATCAGCCCCAGCATTTT.

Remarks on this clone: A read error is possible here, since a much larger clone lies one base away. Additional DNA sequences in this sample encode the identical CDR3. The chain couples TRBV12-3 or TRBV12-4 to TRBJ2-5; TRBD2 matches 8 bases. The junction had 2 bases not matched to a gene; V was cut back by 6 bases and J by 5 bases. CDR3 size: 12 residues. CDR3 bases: TGTGCCAGCAGGGGACTAGAGGAGACCCAGTACTTC. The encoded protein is CASRGLEETQYF.

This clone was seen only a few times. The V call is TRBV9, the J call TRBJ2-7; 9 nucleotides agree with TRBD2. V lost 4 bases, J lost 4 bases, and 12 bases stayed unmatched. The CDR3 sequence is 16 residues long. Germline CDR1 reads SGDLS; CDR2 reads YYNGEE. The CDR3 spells CASSPGDERGVYEQYF. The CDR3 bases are TGTGCCAGCAGCCCCGGGGACGAGCGGGGGGTTTACGAGCAGTACTTC.

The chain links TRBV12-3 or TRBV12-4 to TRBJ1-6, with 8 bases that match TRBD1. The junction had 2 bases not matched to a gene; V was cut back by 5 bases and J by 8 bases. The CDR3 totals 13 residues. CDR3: CASSMTGDSPLHF. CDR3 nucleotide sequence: TGTGCCAGCAGTATGACAGGGGATTCACCCCTCCACTTT.

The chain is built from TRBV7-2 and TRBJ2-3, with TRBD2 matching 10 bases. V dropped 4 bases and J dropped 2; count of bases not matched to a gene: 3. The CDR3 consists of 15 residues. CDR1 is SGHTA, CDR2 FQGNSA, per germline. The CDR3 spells CASSSSGGVTDTQYF. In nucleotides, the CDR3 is TGTGCCAGCAGCTCAAGCGGGGGGGTCACAGATACGCAGTATTTT. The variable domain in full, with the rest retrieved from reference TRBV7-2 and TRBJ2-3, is GAGVSQSPSNKVTEKGKDVELRCDPISGHTALYWYRQSLGQGLEFLIYFQGNSAPDKSGLPSDRFSAERTGGSVSTLTIQRTQQEDSAVYLCASSSSGGVTDTQYFGPGTRLTVL.

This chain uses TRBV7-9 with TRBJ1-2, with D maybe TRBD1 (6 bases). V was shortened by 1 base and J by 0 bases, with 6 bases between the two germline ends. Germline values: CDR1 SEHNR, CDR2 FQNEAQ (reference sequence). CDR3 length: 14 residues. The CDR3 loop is CASSLGTANYGYTF. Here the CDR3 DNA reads TGTGCCAGCAGCTTAGGGACAGCTAACTATGGCTACACCTTC. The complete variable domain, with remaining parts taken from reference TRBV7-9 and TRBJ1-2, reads DTGVSQNPRHKITKRGQNVTFRCDPISEHNRLYWYRQTLGQGPEFLTYFQNEAQLEKSRLLSDRFSAERPKGSFSTLEIQRTEQGDSAMYLCASSLGTANYGYTFGSGTRLTVV.

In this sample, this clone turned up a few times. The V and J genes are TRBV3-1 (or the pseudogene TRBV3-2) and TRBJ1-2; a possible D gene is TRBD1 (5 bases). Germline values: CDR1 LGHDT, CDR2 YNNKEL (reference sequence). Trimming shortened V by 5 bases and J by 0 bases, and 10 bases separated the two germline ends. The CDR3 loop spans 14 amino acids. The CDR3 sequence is CASSKQDPNYGYTF. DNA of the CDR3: TGTGCCAGCAGCAAACAGGACCCTAACTATGGCTACACCTTC.

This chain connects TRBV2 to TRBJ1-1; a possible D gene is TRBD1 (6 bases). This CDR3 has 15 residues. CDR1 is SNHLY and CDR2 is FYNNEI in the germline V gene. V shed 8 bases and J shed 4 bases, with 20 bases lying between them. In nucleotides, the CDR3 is TGTGCCAGCTCTGTGTCGAACAGGGCCAGCACTGAAGCTTTCTTT. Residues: CASSVSNRASTEAFF.

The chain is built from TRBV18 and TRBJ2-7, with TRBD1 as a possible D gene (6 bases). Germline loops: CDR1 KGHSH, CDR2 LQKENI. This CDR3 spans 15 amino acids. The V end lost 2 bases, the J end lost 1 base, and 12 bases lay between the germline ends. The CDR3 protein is CASSPRGKGSYEQYF. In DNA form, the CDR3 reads TGTGCCAGCTCACCAAGGGGGAAGGGTTCCTACGAGCAGTACTTC.

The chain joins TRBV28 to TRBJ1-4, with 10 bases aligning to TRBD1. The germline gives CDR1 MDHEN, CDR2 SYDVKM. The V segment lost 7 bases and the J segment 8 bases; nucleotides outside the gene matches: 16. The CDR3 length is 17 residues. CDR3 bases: TGTGCCAGCACCGCAGACAGGGGGCCTTCCTTAGGGGAAAAACTGTTTTTT. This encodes CASTADRGPSLGEKLFF. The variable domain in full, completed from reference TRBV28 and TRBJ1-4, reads DVKVTQSSRYLVKRTGEKVFLECVQDMDHENMFWYRQDPGLGLRLIYFSYDVKMKEKGDIPEGYSVSREKKERFSLILESASTNQTSMYLCASTADRGPSLGEKLFFGSGTQLSVL.